Included here is one TCR beta chain sequence, with context. Its target is not known. Every subset's genomic DNA went evenly onto several immunoSEQ plates. The protocol was immunoSEQ multiplex PCR, while the TCRdb copy is restricted to in-frame clones and leaves out a portion. Of about 980,000 clones listed, 76% are singletons. These data are taken from a study of shared clonotypes between healthy human individuals. Overall study results and limits: Several donors showed sharing of approximately 5% of naive CD4 clonotypes.

V lost 5 bases and J lost 7, with 17 bases in between. Per the germline V gene, CDR1 is SGHTA and CDR2 is FQGNSA. The CDR3 runs to 14 residues. Sequenced input: memory CD4+ T cells sorted from blood. The subset was: CD45RA-negative fraction. The TCR sequence derives from a man younger than 35 in good health. The V call is TRBV7-2, the J call TRBJ1-2; D call uncertain. The CDR3 loop reads CASSPRETLGGYTF. The CDR3 region has the DNA TGTGCCAGCAGCCCGCGGGAAACCCTGGGTGGCTACACCTTC.